This T cell receptor beta chain derives from a study of T cell responses to AZD1222 COVID-19 vaccine. The data were produced by immunoSEQ multiplex PCR, yet TCRdb's version contains in-frame clones alone and is incomplete. The sample has more than 110,000 clones, and its top ten clones hold about 2.2%. CDR3 size: 16 residues. V dropped 3 bases and J dropped 3 bases, with 17 bases sitting between them. Germline lookup yields CDR1 LNHDA and CDR2 SQIVND (reference sequence). The clonotype comes from an adult in good health. This chain uses TRBV19 with TRBJ1-2; a possible D gene is TRBD1 (5 bases). The sequencing sample was made of peripheral blood. CDR3 loop: CASSIQRGRVDYGYTF. The CDR3 nucleotides are TGTGCCAGTAGTATCCAGAGGGGCAGGGTTGACTATGGCTACACCTTC.